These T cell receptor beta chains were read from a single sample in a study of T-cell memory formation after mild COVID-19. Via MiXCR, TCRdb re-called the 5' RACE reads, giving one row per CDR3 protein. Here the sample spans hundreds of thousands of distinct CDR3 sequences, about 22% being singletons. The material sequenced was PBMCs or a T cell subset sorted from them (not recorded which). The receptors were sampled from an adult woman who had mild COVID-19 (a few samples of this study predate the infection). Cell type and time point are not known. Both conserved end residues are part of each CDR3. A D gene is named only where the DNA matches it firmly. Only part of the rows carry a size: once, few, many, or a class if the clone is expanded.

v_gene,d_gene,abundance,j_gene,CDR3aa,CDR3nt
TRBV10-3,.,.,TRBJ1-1,CAVNRDAGPTEAFF,TGTGCCGTGAACCGGGACGCTGGGCCCACTGAAGCTTTCTTT
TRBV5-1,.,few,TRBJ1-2,CASSDTGEYGGYTF,TGCGCCAGCAGCGACACCGGGGAGTATGGTGGCTACACCTTC
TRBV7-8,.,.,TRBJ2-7,CASSSTRNPYEQYF,TGTGCCAGCAGCTCAACTAGGAATCCCTACGAGCAGTACTTC
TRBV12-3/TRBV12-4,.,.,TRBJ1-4,CASSSSTVTKLFF,TGTGCCAGCAGTTCGTCCACTGTAACCAAACTGTTTTTT
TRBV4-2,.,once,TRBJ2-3,CASSDPRTDTQYF,TGTGCCAGCAGCGATCCCCGCACAGATACGCAGTATTTT
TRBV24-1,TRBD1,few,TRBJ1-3,CATQGTEGNTIYF,TGTGCCACCCAAGGGACAGAAGGAAACACCATATATTTT
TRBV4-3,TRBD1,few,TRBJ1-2,CASSQDLDREKIYGYTF,TGCGCCAGCAGCCAGGACCTTGACAGGGAGAAAATCTATGGCTACACCTTC
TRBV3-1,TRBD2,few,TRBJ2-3,CASSLRETSQYF,TGTGCCAGCAGCCTGCGGGAGACCTCCCAGTATTTT
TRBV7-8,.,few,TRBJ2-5,CASSLDSWGRRETQYF,TGTGCCAGCAGCTTAGATAGTTGGGGGCGTCGTGAGACCCAGTACTTC
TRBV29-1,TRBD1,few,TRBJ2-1,CSVGQGGNEQFF,TGCAGCGTCGGACAGGGGGGTAATGAGCAGTTCTTC
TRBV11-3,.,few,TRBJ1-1,CASSTTGLTEAFF,TGTGCCAGCAGCACCACAGGGCTCACTGAAGCTTTCTTT
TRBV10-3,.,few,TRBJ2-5,CAISDQETQYF,TGTGCCATCAGTGACCAAGAGACCCAGTACTTC
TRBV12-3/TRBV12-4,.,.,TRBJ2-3,CASTRAGGTDTQYF,TGTGCCAGCACGAGAGCGGGCGGGACAGATACGCAGTATTTT
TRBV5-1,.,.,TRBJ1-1,CASSLREFTEAFF,TGCGCCAGCAGCTTAAGAGAGTTCACTGAAGCTTTCTTT
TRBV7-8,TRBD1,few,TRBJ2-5,CASSFPGTGGGETQYF,TGTGCCAGCAGCTTCCCCGGGACAGGGGGGGGAGAGACCCAGTACTTC
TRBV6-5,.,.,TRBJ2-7,CASSPLGHEQYF,TGTGCCAGCAGCCCACTCGGTCACGAGCAGTACTTC
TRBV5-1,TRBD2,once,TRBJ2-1,CASSLEGGLAGGPFYNEQFF,TGCGCCAGCAGCTTGGAAGGCGGCCTAGCGGGGGGGCCTTTCTACAATGAGCAGTTCTTC
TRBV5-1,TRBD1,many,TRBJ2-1,CASSRDRAYNEQFF,TGCGCCAGCAGCCGGGACAGGGCTTACAATGAGCAGTTCTTC
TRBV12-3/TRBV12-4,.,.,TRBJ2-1,CASSRTLRGRRVEQFF,TGTGCCAGCTCCCGAACCCTTCGGGGTAGACGGGTTGAGCAGTTCTTC
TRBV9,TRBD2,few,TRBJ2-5,CASSVEASGIQETQYF,TGTGCCAGCAGCGTAGAGGCTAGCGGGATCCAAGAGACCCAGTACTTC
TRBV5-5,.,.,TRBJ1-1,CASSPNWGTEAFF,TGTGCCAGCAGCCCCAACTGGGGGACTGAAGCTTTCTTT
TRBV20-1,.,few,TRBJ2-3,CSARRVPAGTDTQYF,TGCAGTGCTAGGAGGGTCCCAGCGGGCACAGATACGCAGTATTTT
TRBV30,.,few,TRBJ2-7,CAWSGGQLFGEQYF,TGTGCCTGGAGTGGGGGACAACTGTTTGGAGAGCAGTACTTC
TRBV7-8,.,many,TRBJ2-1,CASSLNNEQFF,TGTGCCAGCAGCCTCAACAATGAGCAGTTCTTC
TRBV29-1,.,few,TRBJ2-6,CSVELNSSGANVLTF,TGCAGCGTTGAACTGAATAGCTCTGGGGCCAACGTCCTGACTTTC
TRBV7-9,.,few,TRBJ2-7,CASSLVGGHEQYF,TGTGCCAGCAGCTTAGTCGGTGGGCACGAGCAGTACTTC
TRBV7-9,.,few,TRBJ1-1,CASSLGVARVNTEAFF,TGTGCCAGCAGCTTAGGGGTAGCACGGGTGAACACTGAAGCTTTCTTT
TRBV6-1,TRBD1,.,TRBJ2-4,CASSVDRGQGIQYF,TGTGCCAGCAGTGTGGACAGGGGGCAGGGAATTCAGTACTTC